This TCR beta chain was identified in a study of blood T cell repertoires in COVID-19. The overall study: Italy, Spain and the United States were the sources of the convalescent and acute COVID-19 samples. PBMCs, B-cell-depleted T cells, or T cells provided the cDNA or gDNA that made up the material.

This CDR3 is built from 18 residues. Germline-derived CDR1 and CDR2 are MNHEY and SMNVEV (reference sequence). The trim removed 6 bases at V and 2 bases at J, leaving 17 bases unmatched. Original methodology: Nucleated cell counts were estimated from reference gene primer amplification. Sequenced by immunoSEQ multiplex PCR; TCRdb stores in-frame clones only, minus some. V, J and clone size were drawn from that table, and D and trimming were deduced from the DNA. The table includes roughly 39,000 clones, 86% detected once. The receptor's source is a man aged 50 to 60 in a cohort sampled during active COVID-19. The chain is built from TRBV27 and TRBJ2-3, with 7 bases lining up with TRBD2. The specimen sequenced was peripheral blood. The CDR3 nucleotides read TGTGCCAGCAGCAAGTCCTGGAGTCTAGCGGTAAACACAGATACGCAGTATTTT. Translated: CASSKSWSLAVNTDTQYF.